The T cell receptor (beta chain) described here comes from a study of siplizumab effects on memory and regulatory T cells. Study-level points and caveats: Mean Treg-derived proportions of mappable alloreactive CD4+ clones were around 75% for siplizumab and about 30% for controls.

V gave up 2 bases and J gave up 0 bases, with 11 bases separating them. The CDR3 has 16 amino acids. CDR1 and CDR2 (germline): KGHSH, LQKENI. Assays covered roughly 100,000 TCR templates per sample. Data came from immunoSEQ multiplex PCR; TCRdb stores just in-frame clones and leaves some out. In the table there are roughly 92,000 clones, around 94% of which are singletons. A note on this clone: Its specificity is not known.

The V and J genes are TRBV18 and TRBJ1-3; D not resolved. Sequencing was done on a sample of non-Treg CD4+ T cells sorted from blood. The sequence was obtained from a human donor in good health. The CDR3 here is CASSPSGGSSGNTIYF. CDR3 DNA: TGTGCCAGCTCACCAAGCGGCGGCAGCTCTGGAAACACCATATATTTT.